The clone carrying this T cell receptor (beta chain) has at least ten counts. The sample comes from a study of T-cell reconstitution after alpha-beta-depleted transplantation in children. The CDR3 contains 14 residues. CDR1 is SQVTM and CDR2 is ANQGSEA in the germline V gene. Trimming at V came to 1 base and at J to 4 bases, leaving 1 base not matched to a gene. For TCRbeta, the library was prepared with unique molecular identifiers. TCRdb independently ran MiXCR on the PCR reads; one entry per CDR3 protein. The sample lists fewer than 550,000 distinct CDR3 sequences, approximately 11% occurring once.

The receptor's source is a human donor who donated a stem cell graft to a child with acute myeloid leukemia. This specimen consisted of PBMCs from the stem cell graft donor, obtained from the stem cell graft. The chain joins TRBV29-1 to TRBJ1-3; 10 bases are a match to TRBD1. The CDR3 region has the DNA TGCAGCGTTGAAGGACAGGGGGCAGGAAACACCATATATTTT. It translates to CSVEGQGAGNTIYF.